The next 7 T cell receptor beta chains were all read from a single sample in a study of blood T cell repertoires in COVID-19. Data came from immunoSEQ multiplex PCR; TCRdb stores just in-frame clones and leaves some out. The sample lists around 370,000 clones, roughly 90% seen once, with around 6.6% in the top ten. Sequencing was done on a sample of peripheral blood. These receptors were obtained from a woman between 70 and 85 years old with COVID-19, enrolled during active disease.

The V and J genes are TRBV6-5 and TRBJ1-3; D unclear. Germline CDR1 reads MNHEY; CDR2 reads SVGAGI. The CDR3 length is 13 residues. V was trimmed by 7 bases and J by 1 base, leaving 8 bases between them. CDR3 protein: CASNAGSGNTIYF. CDR3 nucleotide sequence: TGTGCCAGCAATGCGGGATCTGGAAACACCATATATTTT.

This clone was counted only a few times. This chain joins TRBV5-1 and TRBJ2-5, with 10 bases lining up with TRBD2. V was pared by 3 bases and J by 3 bases, with 5 bases of the junction left unmatched. Germline CDR1 is SGHRS and CDR2 is YFSETQ. The CDR3 loop spans 15 amino acids. CDR3 amino acids: CASSSSGGIEETQYF. CDR3 in DNA: TGCGCCAGCAGCTCTAGCGGGGGTATCGAAGAGACCCAGTACTTC.

The J gene is TRBJ1-1, the V gene TRBV19; tentatively, D is TRBD1 (6 bases). Germline lookup yields CDR1 LNHDA and CDR2 SQIVND (reference sequence). The V end lost 6 bases, the J end lost 4 bases, and 21 bases lay between the germline ends. The CDR3 covers 16 residues. The CDR3 DNA is TGTGCCAGTAGCCCAGGGACACCCATCGTCGGCACTGAAGCTTTCTTT. Protein: CASSPGTPIVGTEAFF.

The chain uses TRBV18 and TRBJ1-2; possible D gene TRBD1, 5 bases. Trimming removed 2 bases at V and 4 bases at J, with 17 bases between. Germline V gene sequence: CDR1 KGHSH, CDR2 LQKENI. The CDR3 covers 16 residues. CDR3 protein: CASSPWGGDHLYGYTF. The DNA for the CDR3 is TGTGCCAGCTCACCATGGGGAGGGGATCATCTCTATGGCTACACCTTC.

The chain is built from TRBV7-3 and TRBJ2-6; TRBD2 agrees at 10 bases. Looked up from germline, CDR1 is SGHTA and CDR2 is FQGTGA. CDR3 size: 18 residues. V shed 3 bases and J 0 bases; nucleotides not matched to a gene: 5. DNA for the CDR3: TGTGCCAGCAGCTTTTGGACTAGCGGAAACTCTGGGGCCAACGTCCTGACTTTC. It specifies CASSFWTSGNSGANVLTF.

The chain employs TRBV11-2 and TRBJ2-5; D might be TRBD2 (6 bases). Germline V gene sequence: CDR1 SGHAT, CDR2 FQNNGV. Trimming pared 5 bases from V and 5 bases from J, leaving 18 bases between. This CDR3 has 15 residues. CDR3 DNA sequence: TGTGCCAGCAGCGAGCCCGGGACTCTTGGCGAGACCCAGTACTTC. Amino acids: CASSEPGTLGETQYF.

CDR3: CASSEEAGGLGEQYF. Written as DNA, the CDR3 is TGTGCCAGCAGTGAAGAGGCAGGGGGCCTGGGGGAGCAGTACTTC. The chain recombines TRBV2 with TRBJ2-7; TRBD1 matches at 8 bases. The CDR3 is made up of 15 amino acids. With 1 base clipped from V and 7 bases from J, the junction kept 9 bases outside the gene matches. Germline V gene sequence: CDR1 SNHLY, CDR2 FYNNEI.